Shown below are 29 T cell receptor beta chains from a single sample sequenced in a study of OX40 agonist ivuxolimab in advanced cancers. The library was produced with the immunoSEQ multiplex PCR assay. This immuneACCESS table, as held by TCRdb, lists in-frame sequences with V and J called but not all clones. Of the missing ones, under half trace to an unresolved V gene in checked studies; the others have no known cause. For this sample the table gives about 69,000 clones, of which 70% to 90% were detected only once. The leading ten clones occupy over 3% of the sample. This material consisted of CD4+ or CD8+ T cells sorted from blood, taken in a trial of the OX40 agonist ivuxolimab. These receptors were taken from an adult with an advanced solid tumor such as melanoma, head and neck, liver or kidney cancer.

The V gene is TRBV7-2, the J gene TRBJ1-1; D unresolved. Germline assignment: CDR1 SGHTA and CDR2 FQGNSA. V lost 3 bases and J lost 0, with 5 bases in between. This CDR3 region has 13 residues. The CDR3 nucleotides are TGTGCCAGCAGCTTCGGTTTGAACACTGAAGCTTTCTTT. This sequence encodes CASSFGLNTEAFF.

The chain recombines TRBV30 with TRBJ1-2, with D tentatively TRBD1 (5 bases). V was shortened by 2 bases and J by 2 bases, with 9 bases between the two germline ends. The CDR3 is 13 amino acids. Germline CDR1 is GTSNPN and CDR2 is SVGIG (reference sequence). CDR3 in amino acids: CAWSTGTNYGYTF. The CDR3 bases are TGTGCCTGGAGTACAGGAACGAACTATGGCTACACCTTC. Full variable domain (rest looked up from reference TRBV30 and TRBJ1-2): SQTIHQWPATLVQPVGSPLSLECTVEGTSNPNLYWYRQAAGRGLQLLFYSVGIGQISSEVPQNLSASRPQDRQFILSSKKLLLSDSGFYLCAWSTGTNYGYTFGSGTRLTVV.

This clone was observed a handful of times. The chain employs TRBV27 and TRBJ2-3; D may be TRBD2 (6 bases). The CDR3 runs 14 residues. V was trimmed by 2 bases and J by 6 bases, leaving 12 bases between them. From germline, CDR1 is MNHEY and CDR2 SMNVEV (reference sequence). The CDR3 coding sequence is TGTGCCAGCAGTTTACCGGGAGACGCCGATACGCAGTATTTT. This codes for CASSLPGDADTQYF.

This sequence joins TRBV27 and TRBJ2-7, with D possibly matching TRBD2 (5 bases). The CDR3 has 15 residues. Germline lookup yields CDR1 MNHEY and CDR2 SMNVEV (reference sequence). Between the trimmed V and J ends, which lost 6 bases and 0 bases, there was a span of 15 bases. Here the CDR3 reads CASRPNVASSYEQYF. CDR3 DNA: TGTGCCAGCAGGCCTAACGTAGCGAGCTCCTACGAGCAGTACTTC.

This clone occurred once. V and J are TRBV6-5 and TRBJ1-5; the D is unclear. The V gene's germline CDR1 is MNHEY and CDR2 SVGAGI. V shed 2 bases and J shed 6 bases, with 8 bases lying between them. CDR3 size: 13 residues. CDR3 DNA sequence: TGTGCCAGCAGTTACGATCGCGTTCAGCCCCAGCATTTT. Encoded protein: CASSYDRVQPQHF.

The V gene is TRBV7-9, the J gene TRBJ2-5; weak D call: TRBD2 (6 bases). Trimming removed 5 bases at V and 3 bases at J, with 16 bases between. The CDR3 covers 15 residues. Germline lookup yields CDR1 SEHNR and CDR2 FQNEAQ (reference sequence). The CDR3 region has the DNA TGTGCCAGCAGCCAAGATCGCACGGGGGAAGAGACCCAGTACTTC. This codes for CASSQDRTGEETQYF.

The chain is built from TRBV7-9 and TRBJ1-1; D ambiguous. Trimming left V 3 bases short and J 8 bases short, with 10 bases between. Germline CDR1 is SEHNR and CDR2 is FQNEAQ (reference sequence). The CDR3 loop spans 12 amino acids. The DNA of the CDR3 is TGTGCCAGCAGCTTTACGGACGGCGAAGCTTTCTTT. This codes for CASSFTDGEAFF.

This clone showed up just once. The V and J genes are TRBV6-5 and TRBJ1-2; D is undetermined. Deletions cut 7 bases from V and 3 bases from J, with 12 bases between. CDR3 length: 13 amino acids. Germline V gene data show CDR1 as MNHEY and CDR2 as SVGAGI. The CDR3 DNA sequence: TGTGCCAGCACCGCACCCATTGACTATGGCTACACCTTC. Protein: CASTAPIDYGYTF.

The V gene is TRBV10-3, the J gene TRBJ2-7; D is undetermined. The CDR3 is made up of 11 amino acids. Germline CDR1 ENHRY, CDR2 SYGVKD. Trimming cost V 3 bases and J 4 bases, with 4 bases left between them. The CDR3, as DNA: TGTGCCATCAGTGATTCGTACGAGCAGTACTTC. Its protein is CAISDSYEQYF.

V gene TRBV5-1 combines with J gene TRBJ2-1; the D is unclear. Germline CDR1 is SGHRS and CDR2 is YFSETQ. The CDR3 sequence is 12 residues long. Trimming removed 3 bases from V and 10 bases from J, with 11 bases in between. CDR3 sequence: CASSSHLMEQFF. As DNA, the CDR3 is TGCGCCAGCAGCTCACACCTCATGGAGCAGTTCTTC.

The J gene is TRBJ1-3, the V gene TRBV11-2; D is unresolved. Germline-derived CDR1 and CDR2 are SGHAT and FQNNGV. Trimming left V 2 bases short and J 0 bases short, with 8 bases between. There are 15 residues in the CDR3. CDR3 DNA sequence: TGTGCCAGCAGCTTAAGTTTCAGCTCTGGAAACACCATATATTTT. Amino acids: CASSLSFSSGNTIYF.

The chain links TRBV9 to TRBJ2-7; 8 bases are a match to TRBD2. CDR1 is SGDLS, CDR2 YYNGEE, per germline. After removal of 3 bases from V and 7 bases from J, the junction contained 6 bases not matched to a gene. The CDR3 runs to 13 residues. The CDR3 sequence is CASSAGLAREQYF. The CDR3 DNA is TGTGCCAGCAGCGCAGGACTAGCTCGTGAGCAGTACTTC.

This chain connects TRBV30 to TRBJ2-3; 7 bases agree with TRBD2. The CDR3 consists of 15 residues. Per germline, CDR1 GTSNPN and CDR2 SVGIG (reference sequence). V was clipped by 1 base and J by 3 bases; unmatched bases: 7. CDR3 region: CAWSGLAPMTDTQYF. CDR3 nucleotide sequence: TGTGCCTGGAGTGGACTAGCCCCCATGACAGATACGCAGTATTTT.

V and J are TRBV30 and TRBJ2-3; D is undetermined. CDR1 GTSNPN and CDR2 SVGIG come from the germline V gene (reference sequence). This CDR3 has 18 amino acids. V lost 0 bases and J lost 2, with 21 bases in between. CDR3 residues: CAWSVHRWAGQNTDTQYF. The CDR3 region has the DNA TGTGCCTGGAGTGTACATAGATGGGCAGGCCAAAACACAGATACGCAGTATTTT.

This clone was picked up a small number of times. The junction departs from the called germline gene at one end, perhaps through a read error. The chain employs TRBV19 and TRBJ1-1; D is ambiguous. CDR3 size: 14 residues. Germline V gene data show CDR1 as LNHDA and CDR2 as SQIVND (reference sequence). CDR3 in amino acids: CASTVSRENTEAFF. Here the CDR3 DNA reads TGTGCGAGTACAGTCTCCCGGGAGAACACTGAAGCTTTCTTT.

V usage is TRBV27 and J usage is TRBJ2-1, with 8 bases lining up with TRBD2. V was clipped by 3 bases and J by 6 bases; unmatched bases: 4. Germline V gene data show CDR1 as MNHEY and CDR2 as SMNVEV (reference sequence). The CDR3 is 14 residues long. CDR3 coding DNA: TGTGCCAGCAGTTTGGGGACTAGTGTCAATGAGCAGTTCTTC. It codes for CASSLGTSVNEQFF.

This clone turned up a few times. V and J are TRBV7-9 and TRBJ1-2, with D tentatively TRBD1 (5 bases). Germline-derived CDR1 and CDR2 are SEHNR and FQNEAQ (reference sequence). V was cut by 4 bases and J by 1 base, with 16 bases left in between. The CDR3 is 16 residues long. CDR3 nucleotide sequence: TGTGCCAGCAGCTGGGGCGGACCAACGGTTAACTATGGCTACACCTTC. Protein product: CASSWGGPTVNYGYTF.

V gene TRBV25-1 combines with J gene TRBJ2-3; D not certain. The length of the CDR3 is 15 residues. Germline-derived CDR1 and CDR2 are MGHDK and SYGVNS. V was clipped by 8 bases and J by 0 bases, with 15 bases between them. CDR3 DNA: TGTGCCAGCTCTGAAAGTCGGTACAGCACAGATACGCAGTATTTT. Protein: CASSESRYSTDTQYF.

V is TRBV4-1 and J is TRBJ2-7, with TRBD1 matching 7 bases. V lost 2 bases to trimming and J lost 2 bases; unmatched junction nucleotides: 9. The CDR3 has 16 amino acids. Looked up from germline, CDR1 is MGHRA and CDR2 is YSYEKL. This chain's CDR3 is CASSQPGTARTYEQYF. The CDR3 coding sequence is TGCGCCAGCAGCCAACCCGGGACAGCAAGAACCTACGAGCAGTACTTC.

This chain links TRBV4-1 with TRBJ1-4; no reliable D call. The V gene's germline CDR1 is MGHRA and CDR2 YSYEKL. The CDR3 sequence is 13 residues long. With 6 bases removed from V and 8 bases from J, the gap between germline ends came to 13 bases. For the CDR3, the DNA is TGCGCCAGCAGTCATGACCACCGGGAAAAACTGTTTTTT. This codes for CASSHDHREKLFF.

In DNA form, the CDR3 reads TGTGCCAGCAGTAATACAGGGGGCAACGAGCAGTACTTC. It specifies CASSNTGGNEQYF. The gene calls are TRBV2 and TRBJ2-7; 9 bases are shared with TRBD1. Germline trimming cut 5 bases from V and 5 bases from J; bases unmatched to any gene: 4. CDR1 and CDR2 from the germline V gene are SNHLY and FYNNEI. The CDR3 consists of 13 residues.

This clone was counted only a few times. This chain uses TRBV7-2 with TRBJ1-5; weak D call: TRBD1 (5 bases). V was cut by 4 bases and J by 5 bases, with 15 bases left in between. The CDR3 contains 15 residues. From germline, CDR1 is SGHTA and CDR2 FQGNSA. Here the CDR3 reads CASSSFGGEYQPQHF. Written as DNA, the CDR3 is TGTGCCAGCAGCTCATTCGGGGGGGAATATCAGCCCCAGCATTTT.

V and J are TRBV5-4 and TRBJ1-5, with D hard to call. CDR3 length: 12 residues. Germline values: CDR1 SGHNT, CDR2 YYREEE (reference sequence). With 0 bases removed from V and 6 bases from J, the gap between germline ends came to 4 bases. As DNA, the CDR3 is TGTGCCAGCAGCTTGGATTTTCAGCCCCAGCATTTT. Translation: CASSLDFQPQHF.

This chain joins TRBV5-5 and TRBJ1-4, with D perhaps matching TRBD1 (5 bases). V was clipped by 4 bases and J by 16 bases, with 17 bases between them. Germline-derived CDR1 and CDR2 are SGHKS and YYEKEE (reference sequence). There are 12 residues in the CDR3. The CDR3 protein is CASSTVQGAEFF. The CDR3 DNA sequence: TGTGCCAGCAGCACCGTTCAGGGAGCGGAGTTTTTT.

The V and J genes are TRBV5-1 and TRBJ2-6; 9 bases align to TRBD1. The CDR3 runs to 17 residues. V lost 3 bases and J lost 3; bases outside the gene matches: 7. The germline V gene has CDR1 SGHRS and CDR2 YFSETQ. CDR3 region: CASSWLQGASGANVLTF. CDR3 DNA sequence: TGCGCCAGCAGCTGGTTACAGGGGGCCAGTGGGGCCAACGTCCTGACTTTC.

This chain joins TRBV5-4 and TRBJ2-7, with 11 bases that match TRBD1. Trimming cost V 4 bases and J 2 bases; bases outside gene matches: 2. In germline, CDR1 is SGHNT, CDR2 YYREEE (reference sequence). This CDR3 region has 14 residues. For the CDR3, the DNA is TGTGCCAGCAGCCTGGGACAGGGGGCCTACGAGCAGTACTTC. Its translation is CASSLGQGAYEQYF.

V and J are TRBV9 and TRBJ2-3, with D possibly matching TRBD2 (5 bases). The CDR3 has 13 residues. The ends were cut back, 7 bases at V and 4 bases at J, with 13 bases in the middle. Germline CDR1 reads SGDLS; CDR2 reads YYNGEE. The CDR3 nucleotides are TGTGCCAGCGGAGACTACGAGCCAGATACGCAGTATTTT. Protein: CASGDYEPDTQYF.

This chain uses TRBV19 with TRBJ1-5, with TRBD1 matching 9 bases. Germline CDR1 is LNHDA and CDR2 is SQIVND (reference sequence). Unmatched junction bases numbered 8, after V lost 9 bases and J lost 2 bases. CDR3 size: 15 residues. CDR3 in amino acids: CASLKRDRGNQPQHF. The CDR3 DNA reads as TGTGCCAGCCTTAAGAGGGACAGGGGCAATCAGCCCCAGCATTTT.

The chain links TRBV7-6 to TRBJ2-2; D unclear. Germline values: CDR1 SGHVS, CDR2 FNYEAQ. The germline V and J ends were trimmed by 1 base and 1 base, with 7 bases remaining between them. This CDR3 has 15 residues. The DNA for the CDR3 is TGTGCCAGCAGCTTAGAAGTCAGGAACACCGGGGAGCTGTTTTTT. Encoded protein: CASSLEVRNTGELFF.